This is a list of T cell receptor beta chains from one sample in a study of T cell responses to AZD1222 COVID-19 vaccine. Sequenced by immunoSEQ multiplex PCR; TCRdb stores in-frame clones only, minus some. The sample lists about 110,000 clones, roughly 87% occurring once. Specimen: peripheral blood, collected on day 0 of MenACWY control vaccination. Every receptor here comes from an adult in good health. Both conserved end residues are part of each CDR3. The D gene is left open where the match is weak. Expanded clones are given a class, and other clones once, few, many or no size at all.

v_gene: TRBV20-1
d_gene: .
abundance: .
j_gene: TRBJ2-1
CDR3nt: TGCAGTGCTAGAGATGAGTGGACCCCGGTCTTC
CDR3aa: CSARDEWTPVF

v_gene: TRBV7-3
d_gene: .
abundance: .
j_gene: TRBJ2-1
CDR3nt: TGTGCCAGCAGCTTCTCCGGGAGAGTCAGTCCTGAGCAGTTCTTC
CDR3aa: CASSFSGRVSPEQFF

v_gene: TRBV28
d_gene: TRBD2
abundance: .
j_gene: TRBJ2-7
CDR3nt: TGTGCCAGCAGTTCCCAGCGGGGGGCAGTAAACGAGCAGTACTTC
CDR3aa: CASSSQRGAVNEQYF

v_gene: TRBV9
d_gene: .
abundance: .
j_gene: TRBJ2-3
CDR3nt: TGTGCCAGCACACTTACAGGGACAGATACGCAGTATTTT
CDR3aa: CASTLTGTDTQYF

v_gene: TRBV2
d_gene: .
abundance: .
j_gene: TRBJ2-1
CDR3nt: TGTGCCAGCAGTGATCGGGGGCCCCAACTAATCAATGAGCAGTTCTTC
CDR3aa: CASSDRGPQLINEQFF

v_gene: TRBV7-9
d_gene: .
abundance: .
j_gene: TRBJ2-3
CDR3nt: TGTGCCAGCAGCTTAGTGGCGGGTTCGGGCACAGATACGCAGTATTTT
CDR3aa: CASSLVAGSGTDTQYF

v_gene: TRBV6-5
d_gene: .
abundance: .
j_gene: TRBJ2-7
CDR3nt: TGTGCCAGCAGTAGGAGCGGCAGGAACCACGAGCAGTACTTC
CDR3aa: CASSRSGRNHEQYF

v_gene: TRBV5-4
d_gene: .
abundance: .
j_gene: TRBJ1-1
CDR3nt: TGTGCCAGCAGCTTAACCAGGGAGAGTACTGAAGCTTTCTTT
CDR3aa: CASSLTRESTEAFF

v_gene: TRBV7-2
d_gene: .
abundance: .
j_gene: TRBJ1-4
CDR3nt: TGTGCCAGCAGCTTATATACCCCAAGAACTAATGAAAAACTGTTTTTT
CDR3aa: CASSLYTPRTNEKLFF

v_gene: TRBV6-2/TRBV6-3
d_gene: .
abundance: once
j_gene: TRBJ2-7
CDR3nt: TGTGCCAGCAGCCGGCCAGGGTGGTACGAGCAGTACTTC
CDR3aa: CASSRPGWYEQYF

v_gene: TRBV5-8
d_gene: .
abundance: .
j_gene: TRBJ2-7
CDR3nt: TGTGCCAGCAGCTTGGCCTATAGTGGAACGCGGGAGCAGTACTTC
CDR3aa: CASSLAYSGTREQYF